These 27 T cell receptor beta chains originate from one sample sequenced in a study of blood T cell repertoires in COVID-19. Produced via immunoSEQ multiplex PCR; TCRdb's table is partial and in-frame only. The sample shows 70,000 to 85,000 clones, around nine tenths of them seen only once. The sequenced sample consisted of peripheral blood. The origin of the receptors is a man aged 65 to 79 with active or convalescent COVID-19.

The chain couples TRBV5-4 to TRBJ2-5; 11 nucleotides align to TRBD2. V dropped 2 bases and J dropped 1; count of bases not matched to a gene: 7. CDR1 is SGHNT, CDR2 YYREEE, per germline (reference sequence). The CDR3 is 17 amino acids. CDR3 DNA sequence: TGTGCCAGCAGCTTATTGGGACTAGCGGTACTCCAAGAGACCCAGTACTTC. Protein sequence: CASSLLGLAVLQETQYF.

The chain joins TRBV2 to TRBJ2-1; 10 bases map to TRBD2. Germline V gives CDR1 SNHLY, CDR2 FYNNEI. This CDR3 is 15 amino acids long. Trimming cost V 8 bases and J 1 base; bases outside gene matches: 5. The CDR3 sequence: CASSALAGSYNEQFF. CDR3 coding DNA: TGTGCCAGCTCGGCACTAGCGGGGTCCTACAATGAGCAGTTCTTC.

The J gene is TRBJ2-1, the V gene TRBV5-5; D perhaps matches TRBD2 (5 bases). CDR3 length: 13 amino acids. The V end lost 3 bases, the J end lost 9 bases, and 13 bases lay between the germline ends. From germline, CDR1 is SGHKS and CDR2 YYEKEE (reference sequence). Written as DNA, the CDR3 is TGTGCCAGCAGCTCAGACTACTACGGTGAGCAGTTCTTC. As protein: CASSSDYYGEQFF.

The V call is TRBV5-4, the J call TRBJ1-1, with TRBD1 as a possible D gene (6 bases). Germline-derived CDR1 and CDR2 are SGHNT and YYREEE (reference sequence). The CDR3 consists of 16 residues. V gave up 0 bases and J gave up 0 bases, with 12 bases separating them. The DNA for the CDR3 is TGTGCCAGCAGCTTGGCCAGGGGAGGGATGAACACTGAAGCTTTCTTT. The encoded protein is CASSLARGGMNTEAFF.

This chain joins TRBV10-3 and TRBJ1-2; D might be TRBD1 (6 bases). Germline V gene data show CDR1 as ENHRY and CDR2 as SYGVKD. The CDR3 loop spans 14 amino acids. The V end lost 4 bases, the J end lost 3 bases, and 12 bases lay between the germline ends. CDR3 amino acids: CAISGTGSDYGYTF. The CDR3 bases are TGTGCCATCAGTGGTACAGGGTCGGACTATGGCTACACCTTC.

This clone was seen only a few times. In DNA form, the CDR3 reads TGTGCCAGTAGTTTCCGACAGGGTAGGCAGCCCCAGCATTTT. It codes for CASSFRQGRQPQHF. The J gene is TRBJ1-5, the V gene TRBV19; the match to TRBD1 covers 7 bases. Germline assignment: CDR1 LNHDA and CDR2 SQIVND (reference sequence). This CDR3 is built from 14 residues. V shed 5 bases and J 7 bases; nucleotides not matched to a gene: 8.

The chain employs TRBV19 and TRBJ2-7; TRBD2 aligns across 8 bases. The CDR3 covers 16 residues. Germline V gene data show CDR1 as LNHDA and CDR2 as SQIVND (reference sequence). V lost 5 bases and J lost 6; bases outside the gene matches: 15. The CDR3 DNA reads TGTGCCAGTAGTCGCTCCGGAAGCGGGAGTGTAGGCGAGCAGTACTTC. Translating it yields CASSRSGSGSVGEQYF.

This chain connects TRBV7-9 to TRBJ2-1; the match to TRBD1 covers 9 bases. The CDR3 has 15 amino acids. Looked up from germline, CDR1 is SEHNR and CDR2 is FQNEAQ (reference sequence). Trimming cost V 5 bases and J 4 bases; bases outside gene matches: 6. CDR3 amino acids: CASSPQGAGYNEQFF. The CDR3 DNA reads TGTGCCAGCAGCCCACAGGGGGCAGGATACAATGAGCAGTTCTTC.

The chain couples TRBV6-5 to TRBJ2-5; D may be TRBD2 (6 bases). The CDR3 loop spans 13 amino acids. Germline CDR1 reads MNHEY; CDR2 reads SVGAGI. V lost 4 bases and J 4 bases, leaving 10 bases between the germline ends. The CDR3 bases are TGTGCCAGCAGTTTAGGACTATTAGAGACCCAGTACTTC. It translates to CASSLGLLETQYF.

This chain links TRBV3-1 (or the pseudogene TRBV3-2) with TRBJ2-6; tentatively, D is TRBD2 (6 bases). The germline V and J ends were trimmed by 0 bases and 0 bases, with 15 bases remaining between them. The CDR3 is 19 amino acids. Germline CDR1 is LGHDT and CDR2 is YNNKEL (reference sequence). CDR3 sequence reads: CASSQERPGTYSGANVLTF. In DNA, the CDR3 is TGTGCCAGCAGCCAAGAAAGGCCCGGGACTTACTCTGGGGCCAACGTCCTGACTTTC.

The chain employs TRBV10-3 and TRBJ1-1, with TRBD1 identical over 7 bases. This CDR3 region has 14 residues. Germline CDR1 ENHRY, CDR2 SYGVKD. With 6 bases clipped from V and 0 bases from J, the junction kept 4 bases outside the gene matches. CDR3 sequence reads: CAIRKDRLNTEAFF. DNA of the CDR3: TGTGCCATCAGGAAGGACAGGTTGAACACTGAAGCTTTCTTT.

The V and J genes are TRBV29-1 and TRBJ2-3, with 12 bases identical to TRBD2. Germline values: CDR1 SQVTM, CDR2 ANQGSEA. With 3 bases clipped from V and 1 base from J, the junction kept 5 bases outside the gene matches. CDR3 length: 16 residues. This CDR3 reads CSVDARLAGGTDTQYF. The CDR3 coding sequence is TGCAGCGTTGACGCTAGACTAGCGGGAGGCACAGATACGCAGTATTTT.

This chain joins TRBV3-1 (or the pseudogene TRBV3-2) and TRBJ1-1; D gene uncertain. Germline V gene data show CDR1 as LGHDT and CDR2 as YNNKEL (reference sequence). The CDR3 covers 13 residues. The V and J ends lost 1 base and 5 bases respectively, with 8 bases between them. CDR3 sequence: CASSQGHRTEAFF. CDR3 coding DNA: TGTGCCAGCAGCCAAGGACACAGAACTGAAGCTTTCTTT.

The V call is TRBV7-8, the J call TRBJ1-5, with 9 bases aligning to TRBD1. V shed 5 bases, J shed 6 bases, and the junction held 5 bases outside the gene matches. Germline loops: CDR1 SGHVS, CDR2 FQNEAQ. The CDR3 runs to 14 residues. The CDR3 is CASSAGTGPQPQHF. The DNA for the CDR3 is TGTGCCAGCAGCGCCGGGACAGGGCCTCAGCCCCAGCATTTT.

V is TRBV18 and J is TRBJ2-7; possibly TRBD1 for D (6 bases). This CDR3 contains 16 residues. V gave up 6 bases and J gave up 7 bases, with 25 bases separating them. CDR1 and CDR2 from the germline V gene are KGHSH and LQKENI. In DNA, the CDR3 is TGTGCCAGCTCCCCGACACAGGGTTCGTATCTAGGGGAGCAGTACTTC. Its translation is CASSPTQGSYLGEQYF.

V usage is TRBV7-9 and J usage is TRBJ2-2; the match to TRBD1 covers 7 bases. Germline V gene data show CDR1 as SEHNR and CDR2 as FQNEAQ (reference sequence). V lost 5 bases and J lost 5; bases outside the gene matches: 8. The CDR3 length is 15 residues. CDR3 in amino acids: CASSRGRGGTGELFF. The CDR3 region has the DNA TGTGCCAGCAGCAGGGGGCGAGGGGGAACCGGGGAGCTGTTTTTT. Full variable domain (remainder filled in from reference TRBV7-9 and TRBJ2-2): DTGVSQNPRHKITKRGQNVTFRCDPISEHNRLYWYRQTLGQGPEFLTYFQNEAQLEKSRLLSDRFSAERPKGSFSTLEIQRTEQGDSAMYLCASSRGRGGTGELFFGEGSRLTVL.

The chain links TRBV19 to TRBJ1-6; possibly TRBD1 for D (5 bases). Germline CDR1 reads LNHDA; CDR2 reads SQIVND (reference sequence). The V gene lost 6 bases and the J gene lost 10 bases, with 16 bases spanning the gap. The CDR3 runs 14 residues. CDR3 sequence reads: CASRREVGASPLHF. Written as DNA, the CDR3 is TGTGCCAGTAGGAGGGAGGTCGGGGCCTCACCCCTCCACTTT.

V and J are TRBV4-1 and TRBJ1-4; no reliable D call. The CDR3 contains 14 residues. With 2 bases removed from V and 8 bases from J, the gap between germline ends came to 12 bases. Germline-derived CDR1 and CDR2 are MGHRA and YSYEKL. This chain's CDR3 is CASSQSPREEKLFF. In DNA, the CDR3 is TGCGCCAGCAGCCAAAGTCCCCGGGAAGAAAAACTGTTTTTT.

Only one count was recorded for this clone. J is TRBJ2-1 and V is TRBV7-2, with 8 bases identical to TRBD2. V lost 6 bases to trimming and J lost 5 bases; unmatched junction nucleotides: 9. This CDR3 is 15 amino acids long. The germline V gene encodes CDR1 SGHTA and CDR2 FQGNSA. DNA of the CDR3: TGTGCCAGCAGTTTAACTAGCGGAGCAGACAATGAGCAGTTCTTC. It yields the protein CASSLTSGADNEQFF.

The chain links TRBV6-5 to TRBJ1-3; D not resolved. Trimming took off 7 bases at V and 1 base at J, with 11 bases between the two ends. CDR3 length: 14 amino acids. Germline lookup yields CDR1 MNHEY and CDR2 SVGAGI. CDR3 DNA: TGTGCCAGCATCACAGACATTTCTGGAAACACCATATATTTT. Its translation is CASITDISGNTIYF.

This rearrangement joins TRBV19 to TRBJ2-5; no definite D call. V lost 3 bases and J lost 9, with 17 bases in between. CDR1 is LNHDA, CDR2 SQIVND, per germline (reference sequence). The CDR3 length is 14 residues. In nucleotides, the CDR3 is TGTGCCAGTAGTATTATAACTACTCTGGTGTCCCAGTACTTC. Encoded protein: CASSIITTLVSQYF.

This sequence joins TRBV6-5 and TRBJ2-3, with 9 bases lining up with TRBD2. This CDR3 is 15 amino acids long. V lost 6 bases to trimming and J lost 2 bases; unmatched junction nucleotides: 6. CDR1 and CDR2 (germline): MNHEY, SVGAGI. The CDR3 reads CASSSTSGPTDTQYF. CDR3 DNA sequence: TGTGCCAGCAGCTCGACTAGCGGCCCCACAGATACGCAGTATTTT.

In regard to this clone: The same CDR3 can be traced to other DNA sequences in this sample. This chain connects TRBV19 to TRBJ1-1; 9 bases align to TRBD1. V shed 1 base and J 5 bases; nucleotides not matched to a gene: 5. Germline V gives CDR1 LNHDA, CDR2 SQIVND (reference sequence). This CDR3 has 15 amino acids. CDR3 loop: CASSIVQGAGTEAFF. The CDR3 DNA reads TGTGCCAGTAGTATAGTACAGGGGGCAGGGACTGAAGCTTTCTTT.

The chain joins TRBV18 to TRBJ1-1; D is unresolved. The CDR3 contains 11 residues. V was pared by 3 bases and J by 7 bases, with 6 bases between. The germline gives CDR1 KGHSH, CDR2 LQKENI. The CDR3: CASSPGYEAFF. In nucleotides, the CDR3 is TGTGCCAGCTCACCCGGGTATGAAGCTTTCTTT.

This chain joins TRBV27 and TRBJ1-4, with 7 bases aligning to TRBD1. Losses at the gene ends were 4 bases for V and 4 bases for J; bases not matched to a gene: 6. The germline V gene encodes CDR1 MNHEY and CDR2 SMNVEV (reference sequence). CDR3 length equals 15 residues. Here the CDR3 reads CASSSTGRLNEKLFF. In DNA, the CDR3 is TGTGCCAGCAGTTCGACAGGGCGCCTTAATGAAAAACTGTTTTTT.

The CDR3 DNA sequence: TGTGCCAGCAGCTTAACTGGCGCGGTACAAGAGACCCAGTACTTC. Translation gives CASSLTGAVQETQYF. The chain links TRBV7-8 to TRBJ2-5; no definite D call. Germline CDR1 reads SGHVS; CDR2 reads FQNEAQ. The length of the CDR3 is 15 residues. Trimming removed 2 bases at V and 2 bases at J, with 12 bases between.

This rearrangement joins TRBV5-1 to TRBJ2-7; perhaps TRBD2 as D (6 bases). Germline V gives CDR1 SGHRS, CDR2 YFSETQ. V was trimmed by 0 bases and J by 2 bases, leaving 12 bases between them. The CDR3 contains 15 residues. The CDR3 DNA reads TGCGCCAGCAGCTTGGCTCTAGCGCCTACCTACGAGCAGTACTTC. Translating it yields CASSLALAPTYEQYF.